These 9 T cell receptor beta chains came from one sample sequenced in a study of blood T cell repertoires in COVID-19. The method was immunoSEQ multiplex PCR; TCRdb's version includes in-frame clones alone and lacks a portion of them. The sample records approximately 350,000 clones, around four fifths being singletons. The specimen was peripheral blood. Source of these receptors: a man between 25 and 39 years old with active or convalescent COVID-19.

A few counts support this clone. The V and J genes are TRBV19 and TRBJ2-1, with 13 bases that match TRBD2. The ends lost 11 bases at V and 7 bases at J; junction bases unmatched: 5. CDR1 and CDR2 (germline): LNHDA, SQIVND (reference sequence). The length of the CDR3 is 13 residues. The CDR3 region is CASPGLAGNEQFF. In nucleotides, the CDR3 is TGTGCCTCCCCGGGACTAGCGGGAAATGAGCAGTTCTTC.

The chain couples TRBV15 to TRBJ1-4, with D possibly matching TRBD1 (5 bases). The V and J ends lost 2 bases and 8 bases respectively, with 15 bases between them. Per germline, CDR1 LNHNV and CDR2 YYDKDF (reference sequence). This CDR3 has 15 amino acids. CDR3: CATSRWPQGGEKLFF. The DNA for the CDR3 is TGTGCCACCAGCAGATGGCCCCAGGGTGGAGAAAAACTGTTTTTT.

The chain has TRBV20-1 and TRBJ1-2; D might be TRBD1 (5 bases). This CDR3 has 13 amino acids. The germline V gene encodes CDR1 DFQATT and CDR2 SNEGSKA (reference sequence). Trimming cost V 3 bases and J 3 bases, with 11 bases left between them. The CDR3 sequence: CSASQGRDYGYTF. The CDR3 coding sequence is TGCAGTGCTAGTCAGGGCAGGGACTATGGCTACACCTTC.

The rearrangement uses TRBV7-5 and TRBJ2-5; the DNA was not compared with TRBD2, the D call given in the table. TRBV7-5 is flagged as a pseudogene. The CDR3 is 14 residues long. The CDR3 loop is CVCTRGLARGTQYF. DNA of the CDR3: TGTGTTTGTACCCGCGGACTAGCCCGAGGGACCCAGTACTTC.

The rearrangement links TRBV19 to TRBJ1-1, with 7 bases identical to TRBD1. The V gene end was trimmed by 3 bases and the J gene end by 1 base; junction bases not matched to a gene: 2. Germline CDR1 is LNHDA and CDR2 is SQIVND (reference sequence). This CDR3 is built from 14 residues. CDR3 region: CASSIGTENTEAFF. The CDR3 nucleotides read TGTGCCAGTAGTATCGGGACAGAGAACACTGAAGCTTTCTTT.

The chain has TRBV12-3 or TRBV12-4 and TRBJ2-7; D gene unclear. V was trimmed by 6 bases and J by 4 bases, leaving 10 bases between them. The CDR3 extends over 12 amino acids. For the CDR3, the DNA is TGTGCCAGCAGCCAACTAAATTACGAGCAGTACTTC. Translation gives CASSQLNYEQYF.

Only one count was recorded for this clone. The chain has TRBV6-5 and TRBJ1-5, with TRBD1 as a possible D gene (5 bases). The CDR3 spans 15 residues. Trimming removed 0 bases from V and 4 bases from J, with 10 bases in between. Germline V lookup: CDR1 MNHEY, CDR2 SVGAGI. The CDR3 region has the DNA TGTGCCAGCAGTTACTCTTGGCGGGGGAATCAGCCCCAGCATTTT. Amino acids: CASSYSWRGNQPQHF.

There are a few counts of this clone. This chain uses TRBV30 with TRBJ1-3; no clear D. Trimming pared 2 bases from V and 1 base from J, leaving 6 bases between. The CDR3 consists of 13 residues. The germline CDR1 and CDR2 sequences are GTSNPN and SVGIG (reference sequence). The CDR3 nucleotides are TGTGCCTGGAGTTCTAATTCTGGAAACACCATATATTTT. Translation gives CAWSSNSGNTIYF.

The chain recombines TRBV6-5 with TRBJ2-7, with 7 bases identical to TRBD1. Germline V gene data show CDR1 as MNHEY and CDR2 as SVGAGI. With V trimmed by 2 bases and J by 2 bases, 9 bases remained unmatched. This CDR3 has 16 amino acids. CDR3 bases: TGTGCCAGCAGTTACCCCATATCGGGACAGACCTACGAGCAGTACTTC. It translates to CASSYPISGQTYEQYF.